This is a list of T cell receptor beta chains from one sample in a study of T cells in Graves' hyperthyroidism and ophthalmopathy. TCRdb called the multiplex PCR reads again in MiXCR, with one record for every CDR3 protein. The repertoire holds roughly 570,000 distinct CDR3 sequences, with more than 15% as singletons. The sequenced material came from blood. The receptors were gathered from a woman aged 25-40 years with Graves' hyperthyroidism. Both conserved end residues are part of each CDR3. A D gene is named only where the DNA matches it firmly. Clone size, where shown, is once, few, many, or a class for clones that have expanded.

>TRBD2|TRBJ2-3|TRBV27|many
CASSFVSGSPTDTQYF
TGTGCCAGCAGTTTTGTTAGCGGGAGCCCCACAGATACGCAGTATTTT
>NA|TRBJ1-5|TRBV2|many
CASRGAQGNQPQHF
TGTGCCAGCCGAGGGGCGCAGGGCAATCAGCCCCAGCATTTT
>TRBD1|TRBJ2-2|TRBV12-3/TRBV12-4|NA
CASSPDRVGTGELFF
TGTGCCAGCAGTCCAGACAGGGTGGGCACCGGGGAGCTGTTTTTT
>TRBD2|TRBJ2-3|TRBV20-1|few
CSPGTSGNLDTQYF
TGCAGTCCGGGGACTAGCGGGAATCTAGATACGCAGTATTTT
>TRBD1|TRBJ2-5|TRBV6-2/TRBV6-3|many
CASSNGTVAWETQYF
TGTGCCAGCAGTAATGGGACAGTTGCCTGGGAGACCCAGTACTTC
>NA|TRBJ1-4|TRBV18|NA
CASSQDQATNEKLFF
TGTGCCAGCTCACAAGACCAGGCAACTAATGAAAAACTGTTTTTT
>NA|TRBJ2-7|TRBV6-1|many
CASSTLGAMGSYEQYF
TGTGCCAGCAGTACGCTAGGAGCCATGGGATCCTACGAGCAGTACTTC
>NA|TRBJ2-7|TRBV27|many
CASSWGSFPTSHEQYF
TGTGCCAGCAGTTGGGGGTCCTTTCCTACCTCCCACGAGCAGTACTTC
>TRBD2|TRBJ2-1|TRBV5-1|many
CASSSPPSGRGRYNEQFF
TGCGCCAGCAGCTCCCCTCCTAGCGGGAGGGGTCGCTACAATGAGCAGTTCTTC
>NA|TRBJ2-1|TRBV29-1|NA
CSVVGRHSYNEQFF
TGCAGCGTTGTTGGCAGGCACTCCTACAATGAGCAGTTCTTC
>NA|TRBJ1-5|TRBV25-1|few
CASSGPEGGQPQHF
TGTGCCAGCAGTGGGCCCGAGGGAGGTCAGCCCCAGCATTTT
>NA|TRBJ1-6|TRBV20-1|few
CSAAGDRTYNSPLHF
TGCAGTGCCGCGGGTGACAGAACCTATAATTCACCCCTCCACTTT
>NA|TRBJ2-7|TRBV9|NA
CASSVGSPRFEQYF
TGTGCCAGCAGCGTAGGAAGCCCGCGGTTCGAGCAGTACTTC
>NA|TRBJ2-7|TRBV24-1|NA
CATSEQGDKFSYEQYF
TGTGCCACCAGTGAGCAGGGTGACAAGTTCTCCTACGAGCAGTACTTC
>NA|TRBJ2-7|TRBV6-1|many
CASSVRAGAPYAQSYEQYF
TGTGCCAGCAGTGTGCGGGCAGGCGCTCCCTACGCCCAATCTTACGAGCAGTACTTC
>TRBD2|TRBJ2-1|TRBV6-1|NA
CASTRSGGEQEQFF
TGTGCCAGCACCAGGAGCGGGGGGGAGCAAGAGCAGTTCTTC
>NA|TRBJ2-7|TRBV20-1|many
CSASDPRGPGNYEQYF
TGCAGTGCTTCCGATCCTAGGGGTCCGGGGAACTACGAGCAGTACTTC
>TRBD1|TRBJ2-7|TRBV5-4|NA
CASSLWGTGDYEQYF
TGTGCCAGCAGCTTGTGGGGGACAGGGGACTACGAGCAGTACTTC
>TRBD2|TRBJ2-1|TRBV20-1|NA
CSATQGLAGEFNNEQFF
TGCAGTGCTACCCAGGGACTAGCGGGAGAATTCAACAATGAGCAGTTCTTC
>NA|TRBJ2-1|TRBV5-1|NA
CASQDRDTNSDEQFF
TGCGCCAGCCAAGACCGGGACACAAACAGCGATGAGCAGTTCTTC
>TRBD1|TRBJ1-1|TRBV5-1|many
CASSVRDRVTAGTEAFF
TGCGCCAGCAGCGTCCGGGACAGGGTTACAGCCGGCACTGAAGCTTTCTTT
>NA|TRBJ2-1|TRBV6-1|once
CASRRTAPSYNEQFF
TGTGCCAGCAGAAGGACGGCCCCATCCTACAATGAGCAGTTCTTC
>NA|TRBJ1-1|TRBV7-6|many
CASSSGSYTEAFF
TGTGCCAGCAGCTCCGGAAGCTACACTGAAGCTTTCTTT
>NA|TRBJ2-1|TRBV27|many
CASSFVVRDEQFF
TGTGCCAGCAGTTTCGTGGTGAGGGATGAGCAGTTCTTC
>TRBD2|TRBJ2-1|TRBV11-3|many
CASSSSGSVNNEQFF
TGTGCCAGCAGTTCTAGCGGGAGTGTCAACAATGAGCAGTTCTTC
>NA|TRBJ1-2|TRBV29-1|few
CSINDGGDYGYTF
TGCAGCATAAACGACGGCGGGGACTATGGCTACACCTTC
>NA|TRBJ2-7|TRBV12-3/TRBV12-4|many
CASSPISLSYEQYF
TGTGCCAGCAGTCCTATCTCCCTCTCCTACGAGCAGTACTTC
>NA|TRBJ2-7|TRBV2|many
CASSDSRSYEQYF
TGTGCCAGCAGTGACTCGAGGTCCTACGAGCAGTACTTC
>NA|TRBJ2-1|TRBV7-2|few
CASLGGGLYNEQFF
TGTGCCAGCCTGGGTGGCGGCCTATACAATGAGCAGTTCTTC
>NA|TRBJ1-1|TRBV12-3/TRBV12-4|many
CASSLRGGYTEAFF
TGTGCCAGCAGTTTACGGGGCGGGTACACTGAAGCTTTCTTT
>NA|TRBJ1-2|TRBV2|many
CASLYTNYGYTF
TGTGCCAGCTTGTACACGAACTATGGCTACACCTTC
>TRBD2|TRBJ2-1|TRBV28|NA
CASSFPGGSRKGEQFF
TGTGCCAGCAGTTTTCCGGGCGGGAGTAGGAAGGGGGAGCAGTTCTTC
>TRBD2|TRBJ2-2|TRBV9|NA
CASSPWTSGKTGELFF
TGTGCCAGCAGCCCCTGGACTAGCGGGAAAACCGGGGAGCTGTTTTTT
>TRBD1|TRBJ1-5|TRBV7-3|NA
CASSFKGDRGDRGNQPQHF
TGTGCCAGCAGCTTTAAGGGGGACAGGGGGGACCGCGGCAATCAGCCCCAGCATTTT
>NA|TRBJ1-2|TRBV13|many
CASSSPANYGYTF
TGTGCCAGCAGCTCACCTGCCAACTATGGCTACACCTTC
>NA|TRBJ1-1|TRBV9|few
CASSVEWNTEAFF
TGTGCCAGCAGCGTAGAGTGGAACACTGAAGCTTTCTTT
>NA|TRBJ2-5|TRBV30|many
CAWGSLETQYF
TGTGCCTGGGGGTCCCTGGAGACCCAGTACTTC
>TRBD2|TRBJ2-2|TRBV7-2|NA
CASSLAGTSAFANTGELFF
TGTGCCAGCAGCTTAGCCGGGACTAGCGCATTCGCGAACACCGGGGAGCTGTTTTTT
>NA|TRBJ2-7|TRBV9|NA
CASSPSPRQSSYEQYF
TGTGCCAGCAGCCCCTCCCCCAGACAGAGCTCCTACGAGCAGTACTTC
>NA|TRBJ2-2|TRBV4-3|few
CASSQMIPNTGELFF
TGCGCCAGCAGCCAAATGATACCGAACACCGGGGAGCTGTTTTTT